These 28 T cell receptor beta chains share one sample of origin, sequenced in a study of cytomegalovirus exposure and HLA in healthy donors. The PCR made use of 60 Vbeta and 13 Jbeta primers. The method was immunoSEQ multiplex PCR; TCRdb's version includes in-frame clones alone and lacks a portion of them. The sample has 110,000 to 150,000 clones, about 80% seen once. Sequenced: PBMCs. The receptor set was obtained from a man between 40 and 49 years old in good health and CMV-seronegative.

The genes are TRBV9 and TRBJ1-4; 9 nucleotides match TRBD1. This CDR3 has 18 amino acids. The V gene's germline CDR1 is SGDLS and CDR2 YYNGEE. V lost 4 bases to trimming and J lost 5 bases; unmatched junction nucleotides: 15. This CDR3 reads CASSKSGTGFLKNEKLFF. CDR3 nucleotide sequence: TGTGCCAGCAGCAAATCCGGGACAGGGTTCCTCAAAAATGAAAAACTGTTTTTT.

This chain links TRBV19 with TRBJ2-7; 9 bases match TRBD1. After removal of 3 bases from V and 1 base from J, the junction contained 4 bases not matched to a gene. Germline V gene lookup returns CDR1 LNHDA and CDR2 SQIVND (reference sequence). This CDR3 is 15 amino acids long. For the CDR3, the DNA is TGTGCCAGTAGTATTACCGGGACAGGGTCCTACGAGCAGTACTTC. This encodes CASSITGTGSYEQYF. Using reference TRBV19 and TRBJ2-7 for the parts outside the CDR3, the full variable domain is DGGITQSPKYLFRKEGQNVTLSCEQNLNHDAMYWYRQDPGQGLRLIYYSQIVNDFQKGDIAEGYSVSREKKESFPLTVTSAQKNPTAFYLCASSITGTGSYEQYFGPGTRLTVT.

V and J are TRBV28 and TRBJ1-6; D perhaps matches TRBD1 (6 bases). The CDR3 runs to 14 residues. V was shortened by 2 bases and J by 7 bases, with 9 bases between the two germline ends. CDR1 is MDHEN, CDR2 SYDVKM, per germline. The CDR3 loop reads CASSLRTANSPLHF. CDR3 in DNA: TGTGCCAGCAGTTTAAGGACAGCCAATTCACCCCTCCACTTT.

This chain's CDR3 is CSVVLALGELFF. CDR3 coding DNA: TGCAGCGTTGTACTAGCGTTGGGGGAGCTGTTTTTT. The genes are TRBV29-1 and TRBJ2-2; 7 bases match TRBD2. CDR1 and CDR2 (germline): SQVTM, ANQGSEA. Trimming removed 4 bases from V and 8 bases from J; junction bases left unmatched: 4. This CDR3 comprises 12 residues.

This clone was detected only a few times. This chain connects TRBV2 to TRBJ2-7; tentative D call: TRBD1 (6 bases). This CDR3 region has 11 residues. CDR1 is SNHLY, CDR2 FYNNEI, per germline. V dropped 8 bases and J dropped 3 bases, with 8 bases sitting between them. CDR3 sequence (DNA): TGTGCCAGCGGCAGGGGCTACGAGCAGTACTTC. As protein: CASGRGYEQYF.

V is TRBV7-2 and J is TRBJ1-2; D unresolved. The germline V and J ends were trimmed by 7 bases and 4 bases, with 10 bases remaining between them. CDR1 and CDR2 (germline): SGHTA, FQGNSA. This CDR3 is built from 12 residues. CDR3 protein: CASTVLSYGYTF. The CDR3 bases are TGTGCCAGCACCGTCCTGAGCTATGGCTACACCTTC.

The chain couples TRBV6-5 to TRBJ2-7; tentative D call: TRBD1 (7 bases). Trimming pared 2 bases from V and 3 bases from J, leaving 14 bases between. The CDR3 loop spans 15 amino acids. Germline values: CDR1 MNHEY, CDR2 SVGAGI. DNA for the CDR3: TGTGCCAGCAGTTACCAGGGGGGCCGGGGCTACGAGCAGTACTTC. Its protein product is CASSYQGGRGYEQYF.

The V call is TRBV27, the J call TRBJ2-6; 9 nucleotides agree with TRBD1. The CDR3 extends over 15 amino acids. Germline CDR1 and CDR2: MNHEY and SMNVEV (reference sequence). Trimming took 7 bases from V and 6 from J; bases not matched to a gene: 7. The CDR3 sequence: CASTGGQGKANVLTF. In DNA form, the CDR3 reads TGTGCCAGCACTGGGGGACAGGGAAAGGCCAACGTCCTGACTTTC.

J is TRBJ2-5 and V is TRBV7-8; 9 bases are shared with TRBD2. The J call may be mistaken, given a closer DNA end match to TRBJ2-7. Germline V gene data show CDR1 as SGHVS and CDR2 as FQNEAQ. The CDR3 contains 15 residues. For the CDR3, the DNA is TGTGCCAGCAGCTTAGAGGCGGGGGGGATCTACGAGCAGTACTTC. This sequence encodes CASSLEAGGIYEQYF.

The chain couples TRBV27 to TRBJ2-2; 7 bases map to TRBD2. The trim removed 8 bases at V and 6 bases at J, leaving 9 bases unmatched. Per germline, CDR1 MNHEY and CDR2 SMNVEV (reference sequence). The CDR3 loop spans 14 amino acids. The chain's CDR3 is CASSIMGGSGELFF. CDR3 DNA: TGTGCCAGCTCGATAATGGGGGGGTCCGGGGAGCTGTTTTTT.

This clone was found a few times. V usage is TRBV6-8 and J usage is TRBJ2-3, with 11 nucleotides matching TRBD2. The CDR3 loop spans 15 amino acids. Germline loops: CDR1 MNHGY, CDR2 SAAAGT. V lost 3 bases and J lost 6; bases outside the gene matches: 5. The CDR3 DNA is TGTGCCAGCAGTTATTGGCCTAGCGGGGGGGATACGCAGTATTTT. Translation: CASSYWPSGGDTQYF.

This chain joins TRBV6-6 and TRBJ2-3, with unresolved D. CDR3 length: 16 residues. The V and J ends lost 0 bases and 0 bases respectively, with 10 bases between them. Germline values: CDR1 MNHNY, CDR2 SVGAGI (reference sequence). The CDR3 region is CASSYSRGSSTDTQYF. As DNA, the CDR3 is TGTGCCAGCAGTTACTCAAGAGGCTCTAGCACAGATACGCAGTATTTT.

V and J are TRBV7-3 and TRBJ2-3; 13 nucleotides line up with TRBD2. Germline lookup yields CDR1 SGHTA and CDR2 FQGTGA. V lost 5 bases and J lost 3; bases outside the gene matches: 5. The length of the CDR3 is 16 residues. CDR3 coding DNA: TGTGCCAGCAGCGTGGAGGGACTAGCGGGGACAGATACGCAGTATTTT. It yields the protein CASSVEGLAGTDTQYF.

V gene TRBV6-1 combines with J gene TRBJ2-3; the match to TRBD1 covers 8 bases. With 4 bases clipped from V and 0 bases from J, the junction kept 9 bases outside the gene matches. The length of the CDR3 is 17 residues. Per the germline V gene, CDR1 is MNHNS and CDR2 is SASEGT. CDR3 loop: CASSAHRQGPSTDTQYF. CDR3 nucleotide sequence: TGTGCCAGCAGTGCCCACCGACAGGGGCCTAGCACAGATACGCAGTATTTT.

This sequence joins TRBV5-4 and TRBJ2-5; TRBD1 aligns across 10 bases. The CDR3 has 16 residues. V dropped 2 bases and J dropped 4; count of bases not matched to a gene: 8. The V gene's germline CDR1 is SGHNT and CDR2 YYREEE (reference sequence). CDR3 bases: TGTGCCAGCAGCTTTGGCGACAGGGGGCGGGTAGAGACCCAGTACTTC. Residues: CASSFGDRGRVETQYF.

The V call is TRBV5-1, the J call TRBJ2-5; 11 positions match TRBD2. Germline V gene sequence: CDR1 SGHRS, CDR2 YFSETQ. The CDR3 runs 15 residues. Trimming took 2 bases from V and 4 from J; bases not matched to a gene: 4. CDR3 in amino acids: CASSFVAGGGETQYF. The CDR3 region has the DNA TGCGCCAGCAGCTTCGTAGCGGGGGGGGGAGAGACCCAGTACTTC. The whole variable domain, filled in from reference TRBV5-1 and TRBJ2-5, reads KAGVTQTPRYLIKTRGQQVTLSCSPISGHRSVSWYQQTPGQGLQFLFEYFSETQRNKGNFPGRFSGRQFSNSRSEMNVSTLELGDSALYLCASSFVAGGGETQYFGPGTRLLVL.

The chain couples TRBV19 to TRBJ1-4; 7 bases fit TRBD1. The V gene's germline CDR1 is LNHDA and CDR2 SQIVND (reference sequence). CDR3 length: 12 residues. V lost 7 bases and J lost 8; bases outside the gene matches: 4. The chain's CDR3 is CASIQGGEKLFF. In nucleotides, the CDR3 is TGTGCCAGTATTCAAGGGGGCGAAAAACTGTTTTTT.

This clone was observed a single time. The chain carries TRBV7-9 and TRBJ2-3; 8 nucleotides line up with TRBD1. Germline V lookup: CDR1 SEHNR, CDR2 FQNEAQ (reference sequence). V was pared by 1 base and J by 6 bases, with 3 bases of the junction left unmatched. The CDR3 has 14 residues. This CDR3 is CASSLGTGYDTQYF. CDR3 nucleotides: TGTGCCAGCAGCTTAGGGACAGGGTATGATACGCAGTATTTT.

This chain connects TRBV5-4 to TRBJ2-7, with D hard to call. CDR1 is SGHNT, CDR2 YYREEE, per germline (reference sequence). Trimming removed 0 bases from V and 3 bases from J, with 13 bases in between. The CDR3 sequence is 15 residues long. CDR3 loop: CASSLGESRLYEQYF. DNA of the CDR3: TGTGCCAGCAGCTTGGGAGAATCAAGACTCTACGAGCAGTACTTC. Complete variable domain (other parts from reference TRBV5-4 and TRBJ2-7): ETGVTQSPTHLIKTRGQQVTLRCSSQSGHNTVSWYQQALGQGPQFIFQYYREEENGRGNFPPRFSGLQFPNYSSELNVNALELDDSALYLCASSLGESRLYEQYFGPGTRLTVT.

V is TRBV2 and J is TRBJ2-7; D is possibly TRBD1 (7 bases). The CDR3 sequence is 13 residues long. Deletions cut 6 bases from V and 1 base from J, with 10 bases between. Germline CDR1 SNHLY, CDR2 FYNNEI. The DNA of the CDR3 is TGTGCCAGCAGGGGGGGACAGTCCTACGAGCAGTACTTC. Residues: CASRGGQSYEQYF.

V gene TRBV29-1 combines with J gene TRBJ2-2; D unresolved. The CDR3 has 14 residues. V was clipped by 5 bases and J by 4 bases, with 14 bases between them. The V gene's germline CDR1 is SQVTM and CDR2 ANQGSEA. The CDR3 DNA is TGCAGCGTTTCTTTTCAAGCTTTCACCGGGGAGCTGTTTTTT. Translated, it gives CSVSFQAFTGELFF.

The V call is TRBV25-1, the J call TRBJ1-6, with D tentatively TRBD1 (5 bases). Per the germline V gene, CDR1 is MGHDK and CDR2 is SYGVNS. The CDR3 covers 15 residues. Trimming left V 4 bases short and J 5 bases short, with 12 bases between. The CDR3 coding sequence is TGTGCCAGCAGTGGCCCCTCAGGGAATAATTCACCCCTCCACTTT. Translated: CASSGPSGNNSPLHF.

The chain is built from TRBV18 and TRBJ1-1; TRBD1 might be the D (5 bases). In germline, CDR1 is KGHSH, CDR2 LQKENI. The germline V and J ends were trimmed by 3 bases and 1 base, with 15 bases remaining between them. The CDR3 is made up of 16 amino acids. The CDR3 DNA sequence: TGTGCCAGCTCACCGAAGAAGCATCAGGGGAACACTGAAGCTTTCTTT. It encodes CASSPKKHQGNTEAFF. The whole variable domain, filled in from reference TRBV18 and TRBJ1-1, reads NAGVMQNPRHLVRRRGQEARLRCSPMKGHSHVYWYRQLPEEGLKFMVYLQKENIIDESGMPKERFSAEFPKEGPSILRIQQVVRGDSAAYFCASSPKKHQGNTEAFFGQGTRLTVV.

The chain couples TRBV4-1 to TRBJ1-4; 7 bases line up with TRBD1. The CDR3 contains 16 residues. Germline assignment: CDR1 MGHRA and CDR2 YSYEKL. The junction had 12 bases not matched to a gene; V was cut back by 3 bases and J by 8 bases. The CDR3 DNA reads TGCGCCAGCAGCCATATGACAGGGTCCTGGGGGGAAAAACTGTTTTTT. Translating gives CASSHMTGSWGEKLFF.

The rearrangement uses TRBV7-3 and TRBJ2-3, with unresolved D. Trimming removed 1 base from V and 2 bases from J, with 10 bases in between. CDR1 SGHTA and CDR2 FQGTGA come from the germline V gene. This CDR3 has 15 amino acids. This CDR3 is CASSLNALFTDTQYF. DNA for the CDR3: TGTGCCAGCAGCTTAAATGCGCTCTTCACAGATACGCAGTATTTT.

The chain is built from TRBV9 and TRBJ2-5; TRBD2 matches 8 bases. The CDR3 length is 16 residues. With V trimmed by 0 bases and J by 0 bases, 4 bases remained unmatched. Germline CDR1 is SGDLS and CDR2 is YYNGEE. The DNA of the CDR3 is TGTGCCAGCAGCGTAGTTGCGGGGGGACACCAAGAGACCCAGTACTTC. Translated, it gives CASSVVAGGHQETQYF. Supplemented by reference TRBV9 and TRBJ2-5, the full variable domain reads DSGVTQTPKHLITATGQRVTLRCSPRSGDLSVYWYQQSLDQGLQFLIQYYNGEERAKGNILERFSAQQFPDLHSELNLSSLELGDSALYFCASSVVAGGHQETQYFGPGTRLLVL.

This clone was seen a single time. The gene calls are TRBV6-5 and TRBJ2-7; the D is unclear. The germline V gene encodes CDR1 MNHEY and CDR2 SVGAGI. Trimming shortened V by 2 bases and J by 0 bases, and 14 bases separated the two germline ends. The CDR3 loop spans 16 amino acids. CDR3 region: CASSYRRFGSSYEQYF. DNA for the CDR3: TGTGCCAGCAGTTACCGTCGGTTCGGTAGCTCCTACGAGCAGTACTTC.

The V gene is TRBV7-8, the J gene TRBJ2-2; TRBD2 agrees at 10 bases. With 4 bases clipped from V and 5 bases from J, the junction kept 10 bases outside the gene matches. The CDR3 has 17 amino acids. Germline V gives CDR1 SGHVS, CDR2 FQNEAQ. The CDR3 loop reads CASSSTGLADWTGELFF. CDR3 nucleotide sequence: TGTGCCAGCAGCTCGACTGGACTAGCGGACTGGACCGGGGAGCTGTTTTTT. The full variable domain, with the rest looked up from reference TRBV7-8 and TRBJ2-2, is GAGVSQSPRYKVAKRGQDVALRCDPISGHVSLFWYQQALGQGPEFLTYFQNEAQLDKSGLPSDRFFAERPEGSVSTLKIQRTQQEDSAVYLCASSSTGLADWTGELFFGEGSRLTVL.